Presented here are 13 T cell receptor beta chains from one specimen sequenced in a study of shared clonotypes between healthy human individuals. Only in-frame clones appear in the TCRdb table, and some are missing; sequencing was by immunoSEQ multiplex PCR. The data contain nearly 500,000 clones, less than 80% of them singletons. Sequencing was performed on PBMCs. All receptors come from a woman in her thirties or forties in good health. Some clones in this sample may be carry-over from other donors' samples.

The genes are TRBV27 and TRBJ1-1, with D perhaps TRBD1 (6 bases). Germline V gives CDR1 MNHEY, CDR2 SMNVEV (reference sequence). Trimming stripped 7 bases from V and 4 bases from J, with 22 bases between. There are 16 residues in the CDR3. The CDR3 reads CASTSPRGDGGTEAFF. DNA for the CDR3: TGTGCCAGCACCTCCCCGAGGGGGGATGGAGGCACTGAAGCTTTCTTT.

This clone has just one count. The chain couples TRBV5-4 to TRBJ2-7; TRBD2 matches at 10 bases. This CDR3 is built from 15 residues. Trimming removed 1 base from V and 3 bases from J; junction bases left unmatched: 4. Per germline, CDR1 SGHNT and CDR2 YYREEE (reference sequence). The CDR3 region has the DNA TGTGCCAGCAGCTTGTCCCTAGCGGGAGACTACGAGCAGTACTTC. Translation gives CASSLSLAGDYEQYF.

A few counts support this clone. This chain joins TRBV27 and TRBJ2-1; the D is unclear. V lost 2 bases, J lost 0 bases, and 20 bases lay in between. The germline CDR1 and CDR2 sequences are MNHEY and SMNVEV (reference sequence). CDR3 size: 19 residues. DNA for the CDR3: TGTGCCAGCAGTTTACTCTTTGAGTATGGGAAGAGCTCCTACAATGAGCAGTTCTTC. This sequence encodes CASSLLFEYGKSSYNEQFF.

The rearrangement uses TRBV7-8 and TRBJ2-3, with D possibly matching TRBD2 (8 bases). Trimming shortened V by 7 bases and J by 2 bases, and 25 bases separated the two germline ends. Per the germline V gene, CDR1 is SGHVS and CDR2 is FQNEAQ. The CDR3 runs to 18 residues. DNA for the CDR3: TGTGCCAGCATCCCAGGGGGGATAGCGGGAAGAGCCACAGATACGCAGTATTTT. Encoded protein: CASIPGGIAGRATDTQYF. The whole variable domain, filled in from reference TRBV7-8 and TRBJ2-3, reads GAGVSQSPRYKVAKRGQDVALRCDPISGHVSLFWYQQALGQGPEFLTYFQNEAQLDKSGLPSDRFFAERPEGSVSTLKIQRTQQEDSAVYLCASIPGGIAGRATDTQYFGPGTRLTVL.

The chain has TRBV11-2 and TRBJ2-7; perhaps TRBD1 as D (6 bases). This CDR3 spans 13 amino acids. Trimming shortened V by 5 bases and J by 3 bases, and 11 bases separated the two germline ends. The germline CDR1 and CDR2 sequences are SGHAT and FQNNGV. CDR3 loop: CASSPRQVYEQYF. CDR3 DNA: TGTGCCAGCAGCCCAAGACAGGTCTACGAGCAGTACTTC.

This clone was recorded many times. The chain is built from TRBV10-2 and TRBJ2-1; the match to TRBD2 covers 9 bases. The germline CDR1 and CDR2 sequences are WSHSY and SAAADI. Losses at the gene ends were 0 bases for V and 8 bases for J; bases not matched to a gene: 5. This CDR3 contains 15 residues. CDR3 DNA: TGCGCCAGCAGTGAGTCTAGCGGGAGTAGCTATGAGCAGTTCTTC. As protein: CASSESSGSSYEQFF.

The gene calls are TRBV7-7 and TRBJ2-2; D is uncertain. The germline V gene encodes CDR1 SSHAT and CDR2 FNYEAQ (reference sequence). The CDR3 sequence is 13 residues long. The V and J ends lost 5 bases and 2 bases respectively, with 6 bases between them. The CDR3: CASSGRNTGELFF. The CDR3 nucleotides are TGTGCCAGCAGCGGCCGAAACACCGGGGAGCTGTTTTTT.

This chain links TRBV7-9 with TRBJ1-1, with a possible D match to TRBD1 (5 bases). CDR3 length: 14 amino acids. Per germline, CDR1 SEHNR and CDR2 FQNEAQ (reference sequence). Trimming left V 4 bases short and J 5 bases short, with 14 bases between. The CDR3: CASSSTVEGTEAFF. In DNA form, the CDR3 reads TGTGCCAGCAGCTCGACAGTGGAGGGTACTGAAGCTTTCTTT.

The rearrangement links TRBV11-2 to TRBJ2-7; no reliable D call. Looked up from germline, CDR1 is SGHAT and CDR2 is FQNNGV. V was trimmed by 2 bases and J by 2 bases, leaving 10 bases between them. The CDR3 loop spans 14 amino acids. The CDR3 reads CASSLNPDAYEQYF. As DNA, the CDR3 is TGTGCCAGCAGCTTAAATCCTGACGCCTACGAGCAGTACTTC.

Regarding this clone: A single base is all that separates this from a far larger clone, so a read error is likely. Within the sample, other DNA sequences also encode this same CDR3. The chain joins TRBV2 to TRBJ2-5, with D perhaps TRBD2 (6 bases). The DNA matches TRBJ2-7 better at its end, which makes the J call doubtful. This CDR3 contains 15 residues. Germline lookup yields CDR1 SNHLY and CDR2 FYNNEI. The CDR3 DNA reads as TGTGCCACACCCGGGGCTAGTGGGAGGTCCTACGAGCAGTACTTC. It codes for CATPGASGRSYEQYF.

V gene TRBV5-4 combines with J gene TRBJ2-6, with 11 bases fitting TRBD1. CDR1 is SGHNT, CDR2 YYREEE, per germline (reference sequence). The CDR3 length is 17 residues. V gave up 3 bases and J gave up 0 bases; unmatched junction bases: 2. The CDR3 nucleotides read TGTGCCAGCAGCTCAGGGACAGGGGGCTCTGGGGCCAACGTCCTGACTTTC. Protein sequence: CASSSGTGGSGANVLTF.

The chain employs TRBV29-1 and TRBJ1-2, with D tentatively TRBD1 (6 bases). The CDR3 covers 13 residues. V lost 5 bases, J lost 2 bases, and 12 bases lay in between. Germline V gene data show CDR1 as SQVTM and CDR2 as ANQGSEA. Here the CDR3 DNA reads TGCAGCGTTCAGGGGATAGAGAACTATGGCTACACCTTC. This codes for CSVQGIENYGYTF.

The gene calls are TRBV7-6 and TRBJ2-3; TRBD1 might be the D (7 bases). V was cut by 3 bases and J by 5 bases, with 12 bases left in between. CDR1 and CDR2 (germline): SGHVS, FNYEAQ. The CDR3 sequence is 14 residues long. CDR3 sequence reads: CASSLRRGQDTQYF. The CDR3 region has the DNA TGTGCCAGCAGCTTGAGGAGGGGGCAAGATACGCAGTATTTT.